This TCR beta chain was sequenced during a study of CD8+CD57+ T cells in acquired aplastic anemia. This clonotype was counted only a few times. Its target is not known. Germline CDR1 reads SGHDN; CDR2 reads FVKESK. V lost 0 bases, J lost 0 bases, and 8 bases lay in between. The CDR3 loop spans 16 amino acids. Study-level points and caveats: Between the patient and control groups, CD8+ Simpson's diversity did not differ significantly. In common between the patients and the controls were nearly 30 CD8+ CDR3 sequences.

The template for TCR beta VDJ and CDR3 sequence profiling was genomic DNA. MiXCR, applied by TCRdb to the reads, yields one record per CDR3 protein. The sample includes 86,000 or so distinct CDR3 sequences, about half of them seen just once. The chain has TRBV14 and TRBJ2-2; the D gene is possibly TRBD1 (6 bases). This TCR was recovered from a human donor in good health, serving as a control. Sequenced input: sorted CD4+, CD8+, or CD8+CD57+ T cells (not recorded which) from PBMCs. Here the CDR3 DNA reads TGTGCCAGCAGCCAAGAAGGGGGTCCGAACACCGGGGAGCTGTTTTTT. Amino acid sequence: CASSQEGGPNTGELFF.